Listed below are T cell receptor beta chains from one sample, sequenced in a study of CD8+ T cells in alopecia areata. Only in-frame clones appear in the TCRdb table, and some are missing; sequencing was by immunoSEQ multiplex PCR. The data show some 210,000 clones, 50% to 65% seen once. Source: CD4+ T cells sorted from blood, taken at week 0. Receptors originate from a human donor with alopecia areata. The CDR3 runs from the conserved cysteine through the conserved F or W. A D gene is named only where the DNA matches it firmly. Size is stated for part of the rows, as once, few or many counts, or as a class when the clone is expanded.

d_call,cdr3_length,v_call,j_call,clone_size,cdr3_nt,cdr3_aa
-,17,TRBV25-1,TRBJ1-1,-,TGTGCCAGCAGTGAAAGAATTTCTCCACGAGCGAACACTGAAGCTTTCTTT,CASSERISPRANTEAFF
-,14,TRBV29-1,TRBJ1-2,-,TGCAGCGTTGAAGATCGGAAAGTTAACTATGGCTACACCTTC,CSVEDRKVNYGYTF
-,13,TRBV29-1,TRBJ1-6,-,TGCAGCGTTGGTTGGGGTCCTAATTCACCCCTCCACTTT,CSVGWGPNSPLHF
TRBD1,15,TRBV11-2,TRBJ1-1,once,TGTGCCAGCAGCCCTGGACAGGGTTTGAACACTGAAGCTTTCTTT,CASSPGQGLNTEAFF
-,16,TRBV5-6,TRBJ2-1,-,TGTGCCAGCAGCTCGGGTAGTATGAGCTCCTACAATGAGCAGTTCTTC,CASSSGSMSSYNEQFF
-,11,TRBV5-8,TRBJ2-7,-,TGTGCCAGCAGCCTGCTAGTGGAGCAGTACTTC,CASSLLVEQYF
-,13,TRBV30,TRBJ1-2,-,TGTGCCTGGAGTGTTTACAGGAACTATGGCTACACCTTC,CAWSVYRNYGYTF
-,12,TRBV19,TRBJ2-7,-,TGTGCCAGTGAGGACGGGGCCTACGAGCAGTACTTC,CASEDGAYEQYF
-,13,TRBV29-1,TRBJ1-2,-,TGCAGCGTTGAACATTTCAGAAACTATGGCTACACCTTC,CSVEHFRNYGYTF
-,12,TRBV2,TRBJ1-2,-,TGTGCCAGCGGGGGTCCTAACTATGGCTACACCTTC,CASGGPNYGYTF
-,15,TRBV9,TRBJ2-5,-,TGTGCCAGCAGCGTAGATCCAGGGACGAGAGAGACCCAGTACTTC,CASSVDPGTRETQYF
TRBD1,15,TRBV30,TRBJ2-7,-,TGTGCCTGGAGTGCGCCGGGACAGGGAGAGTACGAGCAGTACTTC,CAWSAPGQGEYEQYF
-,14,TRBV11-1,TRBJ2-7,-,TGTGCCAGCAGTCCCGGACGGGCCAGTAAGGAGCAGTACTTC,CASSPGRASKEQYF
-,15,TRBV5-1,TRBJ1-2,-,TGCGCCAGCAGTTTGGACGGTCCAGCCTACTATGGCTACACCTTC,CASSLDGPAYYGYTF